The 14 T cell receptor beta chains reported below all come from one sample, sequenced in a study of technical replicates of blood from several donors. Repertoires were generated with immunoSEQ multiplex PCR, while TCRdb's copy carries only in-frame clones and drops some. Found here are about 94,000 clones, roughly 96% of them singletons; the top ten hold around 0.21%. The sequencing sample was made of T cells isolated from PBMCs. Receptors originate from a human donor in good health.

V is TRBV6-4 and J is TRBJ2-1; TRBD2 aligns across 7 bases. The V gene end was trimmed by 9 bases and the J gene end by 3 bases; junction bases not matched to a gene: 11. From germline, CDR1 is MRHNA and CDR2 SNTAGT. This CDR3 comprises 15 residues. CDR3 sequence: CASSRGEGVYNEQFF. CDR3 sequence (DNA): TGTGCCAGTTCCCGGGGGGAGGGCGTCTACAATGAGCAGTTCTTC.

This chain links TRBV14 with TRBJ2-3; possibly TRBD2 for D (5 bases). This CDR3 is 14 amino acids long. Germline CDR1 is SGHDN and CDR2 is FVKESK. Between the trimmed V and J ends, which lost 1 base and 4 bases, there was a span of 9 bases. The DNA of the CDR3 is TGTGCCAGCAGCCAAGTTGCCGGGGCAGATACGCAGTATTTT. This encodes CASSQVAGADTQYF.

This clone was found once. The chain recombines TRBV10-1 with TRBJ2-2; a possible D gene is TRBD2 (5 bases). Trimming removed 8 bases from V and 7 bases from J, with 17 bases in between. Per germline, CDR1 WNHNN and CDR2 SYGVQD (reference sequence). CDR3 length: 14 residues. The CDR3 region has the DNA TGCGCCAGCGCGGGTAGCGCCCAGAGCGGGGAGCTGTTTTTT. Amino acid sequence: CASAGSAQSGELFF.

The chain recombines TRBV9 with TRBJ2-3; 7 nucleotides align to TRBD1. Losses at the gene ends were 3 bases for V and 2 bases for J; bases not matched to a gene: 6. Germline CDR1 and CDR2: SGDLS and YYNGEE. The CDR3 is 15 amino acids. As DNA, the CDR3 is TGTGCCAGCAGCGGACCAGACAGGGTCACAGATACGCAGTATTTT. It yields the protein CASSGPDRVTDTQYF.

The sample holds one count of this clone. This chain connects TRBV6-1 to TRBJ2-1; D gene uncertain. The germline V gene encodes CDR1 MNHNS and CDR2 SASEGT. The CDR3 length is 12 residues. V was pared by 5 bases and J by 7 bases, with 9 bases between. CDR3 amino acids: CASSPSTNEQFF. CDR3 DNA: TGTGCCAGCAGTCCTAGTACGAATGAGCAGTTCTTC.

In nucleotides, the CDR3 is TGTGCCAGCTCACGGGACAGGGCTGGAAACACCATATATTTT. This codes for CASSRDRAGNTIYF. This chain connects TRBV18 to TRBJ1-3; 9 bases are a match to TRBD1. Germline trimming cut 4 bases from V and 2 bases from J; bases unmatched to any gene: 0. The V gene's germline CDR1 is KGHSH and CDR2 LQKENI. The CDR3 length is 14 residues.

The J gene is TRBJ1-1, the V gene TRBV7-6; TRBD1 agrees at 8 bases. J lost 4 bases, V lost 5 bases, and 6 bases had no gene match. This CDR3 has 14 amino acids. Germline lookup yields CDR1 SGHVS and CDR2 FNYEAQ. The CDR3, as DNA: TGTGCCAGCAGCCGAGACAGGGGAGGCACTGAAGCTTTCTTT. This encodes CASSRDRGGTEAFF. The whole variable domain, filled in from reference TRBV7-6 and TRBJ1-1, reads GAGVSQSPRYKVTKRGQDVALRCDPISGHVSLYWYRQALGQGPEFLTYFNYEAQQDKSGLPNDRFSAERPEGSISTLTIQRTEQRDSAMYRCASSRDRGGTEAFFGQGTRLTVV.

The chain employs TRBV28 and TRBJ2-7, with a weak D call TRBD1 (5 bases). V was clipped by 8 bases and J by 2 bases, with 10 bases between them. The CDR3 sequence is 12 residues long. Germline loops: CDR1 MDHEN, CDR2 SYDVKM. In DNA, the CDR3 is TGTGCCAGCTTCGACAGAACCTACGAGCAGTACTTC. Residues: CASFDRTYEQYF.

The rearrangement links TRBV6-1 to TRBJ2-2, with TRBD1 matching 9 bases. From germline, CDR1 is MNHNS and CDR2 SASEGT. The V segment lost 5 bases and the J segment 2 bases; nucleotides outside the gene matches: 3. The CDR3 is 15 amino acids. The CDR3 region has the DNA TGTGCCAGCAGTCGGGACAGGGCTAACACCGGGGAGCTGTTTTTT. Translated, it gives CASSRDRANTGELFF.

DNA of the CDR3: TGCGCCAGCAGCCAATTCCGCTTGATCTTGGGCGAAGGCAGGGGGCGGAATGAAAAACTGTTTTTT. It yields the protein CASSQFRLILGEGRGRNEKLFF. The gene calls are TRBV4-1 and TRBJ1-4, with TRBD1 identical over 8 bases. This CDR3 comprises 22 residues. Germline CDR1 reads MGHRA; CDR2 reads YSYEKL. The V segment lost 2 bases and the J segment 5 bases; nucleotides outside the gene matches: 25.

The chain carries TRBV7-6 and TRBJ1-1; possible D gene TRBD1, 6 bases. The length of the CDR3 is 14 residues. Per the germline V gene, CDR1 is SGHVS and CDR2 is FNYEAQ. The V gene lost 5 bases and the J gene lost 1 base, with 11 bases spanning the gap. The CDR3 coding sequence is TGTGCCAGCAGCCTAGGGGACAAGAACACTGAAGCTTTCTTT. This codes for CASSLGDKNTEAFF. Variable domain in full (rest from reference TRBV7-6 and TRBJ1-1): GAGVSQSPRYKVTKRGQDVALRCDPISGHVSLYWYRQALGQGPEFLTYFNYEAQQDKSGLPNDRFSAERPEGSISTLTIQRTEQRDSAMYRCASSLGDKNTEAFFGQGTRLTVV.

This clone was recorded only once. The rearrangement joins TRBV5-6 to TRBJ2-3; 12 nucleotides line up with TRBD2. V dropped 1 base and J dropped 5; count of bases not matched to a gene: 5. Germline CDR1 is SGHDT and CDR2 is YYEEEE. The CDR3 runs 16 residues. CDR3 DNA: TGTGCCAGCAGCTTGTGGACTAGCGGGATGGGAGATACGCAGTATTTT. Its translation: CASSLWTSGMGDTQYF.

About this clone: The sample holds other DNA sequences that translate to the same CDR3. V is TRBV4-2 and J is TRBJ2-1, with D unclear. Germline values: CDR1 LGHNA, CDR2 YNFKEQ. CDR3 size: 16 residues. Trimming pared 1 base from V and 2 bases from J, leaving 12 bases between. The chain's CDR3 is CASSQVGEVAYNEQFF. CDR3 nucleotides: TGTGCCAGCAGCCAAGTTGGTGAGGTCGCCTACAATGAGCAGTTCTTC.

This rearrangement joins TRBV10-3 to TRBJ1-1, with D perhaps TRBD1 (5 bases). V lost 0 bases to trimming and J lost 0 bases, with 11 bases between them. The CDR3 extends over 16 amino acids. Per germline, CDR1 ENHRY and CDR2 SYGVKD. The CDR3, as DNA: TGTGCCATCAGTGAGTCGAACGGCAGGGTGAACACTGAAGCTTTCTTT. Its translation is CAISESNGRVNTEAFF.